Listed here are 9 T cell receptor beta chains from one sample, sequenced in a study of T cell responses to AZD1222 COVID-19 vaccine. TCRdb's table, derived via immunoSEQ multiplex PCR, lists solely in-frame clones and lacks some. This sample has about 85,000 clones, with 90% found just once. The material sequenced was peripheral blood, taken on day 0 of AZD1222 vaccination. These receptors were taken from an adult in good health.

This chain joins TRBV2 and TRBJ1-5; TRBD1 matches 8 bases. Germline CDR1 is SNHLY and CDR2 is FYNNEI. V was pared by 6 bases and J by 4 bases, with 11 bases of the junction left unmatched. The CDR3 is made up of 16 amino acids. The CDR3 nucleotides are TGTGCCAGCAGCGGTGGGACAGGTCAAATGAATCAGCCCCAGCATTTT. It yields the protein CASSGGTGQMNQPQHF.

This clone occurred once. The genes are TRBV29-1 and TRBJ2-5; possibly TRBD1 for D (5 bases). Trimming stripped 8 bases from V and 5 bases from J, with 21 bases between. The CDR3 loop spans 14 amino acids. CDR1 is SQVTM, CDR2 ANQGSEA, per germline. This CDR3 is CSFLKQATGETQYF. The CDR3 nucleotides read TGCAGCTTTCTGAAACAGGCAACCGGGGAGACCCAGTACTTC.

The chain uses TRBV3-1 (or the pseudogene TRBV3-2) and TRBJ2-1; TRBD2 might be the D (5 bases). Trimming took off 4 bases at V and 1 base at J, with 11 bases between the two ends. Germline loops: CDR1 LGHDT, CDR2 YNNKEL (reference sequence). CDR3 length: 15 amino acids. The CDR3 nucleotides are TGTGCCAGCAGCCTACTAGGCGGGTCCTACAATGAGCAGTTCTTC. Translated, it gives CASSLLGGSYNEQFF.

The chain combines TRBV6-5 with TRBJ2-3, with 7 bases fitting TRBD2. The germline V gene encodes CDR1 MNHEY and CDR2 SVGAGI. V lost 0 bases, J lost 0 bases, and 3 bases stayed unmatched. The CDR3 is made up of 16 amino acids. The CDR3 spells CASSYSGGVSTDTQYF. The CDR3, as DNA: TGTGCCAGCAGTTACTCGGGAGGGGTTAGCACAGATACGCAGTATTTT.

This clone appeared a single time. The chain is built from TRBV30 and TRBJ2-3, with no clear D. Germline V CDR1 and CDR2: GTSNPN, SVGIG (reference sequence). The CDR3 runs to 12 residues. V lost 2 bases to trimming and J lost 0 bases, with 3 bases between them. CDR3 DNA sequence: TGTGCCTGGAGTCCTAGCACAGATACGCAGTATTTT. It translates to CAWSPSTDTQYF.

The V and J genes are TRBV27 and TRBJ2-2; perhaps TRBD2 as D (6 bases). V lost 5 bases to trimming and J lost 4 bases, with 14 bases between them. This CDR3 has 15 amino acids. Germline CDR1 is MNHEY and CDR2 is SMNVEV (reference sequence). For the CDR3, the DNA is TGTGCCAGCAGTCCCGGGGCGGGGTTCACCGGGGAGCTGTTTTTT. It translates to CASSPGAGFTGELFF.

The V call is TRBV6-5, the J call TRBJ1-1; 7 nucleotides match TRBD1. Looked up from germline, CDR1 is MNHEY and CDR2 is SVGAGI. The CDR3 extends over 13 amino acids. V lost 6 bases, J lost 10 bases, and 11 bases stayed unmatched. As DNA, the CDR3 is TGTGCCAGCAGCGATAGACAGGGACTGAGAGCTTTCTTT. Amino acid sequence: CASSDRQGLRAFF.

On this clone: One end of the junction is discordant with germline, which a read error may explain. The chain uses TRBV7-7 and TRBJ2-5; D possibly corresponds to TRBD2 (5 bases). Germline CDR1 SSHAT, CDR2 FNYEAQ (reference sequence). This CDR3 has 13 amino acids. CDR3 sequence reads: CASSGGPKETQYF. CDR3 DNA sequence: TGTGCTAGCAGCGGAGGTCCAAAAGAGACCCAGTACTTC.

The chain has TRBV27 and TRBJ2-7; 9 nucleotides line up with TRBD2. The V and J ends lost 6 bases and 3 bases, in that order; junction bases with no gene match: 9. Germline V CDR1 and CDR2: MNHEY, SMNVEV (reference sequence). The CDR3 length is 15 residues. The CDR3 region is CASSKTIAGVYEQYF. The CDR3 nucleotides are TGTGCCAGCAGCAAGACGATAGCGGGAGTCTACGAGCAGTACTTC.